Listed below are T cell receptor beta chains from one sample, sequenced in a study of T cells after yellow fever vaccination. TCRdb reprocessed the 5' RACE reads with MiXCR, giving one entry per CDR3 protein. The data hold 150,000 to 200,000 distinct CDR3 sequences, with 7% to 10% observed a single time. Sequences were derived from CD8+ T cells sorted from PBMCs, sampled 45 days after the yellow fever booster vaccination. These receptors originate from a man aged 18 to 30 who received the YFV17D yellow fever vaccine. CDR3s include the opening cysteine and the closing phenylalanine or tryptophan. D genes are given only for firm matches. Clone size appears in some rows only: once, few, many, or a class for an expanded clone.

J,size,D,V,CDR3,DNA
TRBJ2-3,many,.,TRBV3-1,CASSGRPGGHTDTQYF,TGTGCCAGCAGCGGACGCCCGGGGGGCCACACAGATACGCAGTATTTT
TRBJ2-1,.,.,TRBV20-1,CSARDLGLSSYNEQFF,TGCAGTGCTAGAGATCTAGGCCTATCCTCCTACAATGAGCAGTTCTTC
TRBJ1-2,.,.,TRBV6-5,CASRDGGDDYGYTF,TGTGCCAGCAGAGACGGAGGTGACGACTATGGCTACACCTTC
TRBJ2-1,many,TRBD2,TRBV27,CASSERGGESLSYNEQFF,TGTGCCAGCAGTGAGCGGGGGGGCGAATCCCTATCCTACAATGAGCAGTTCTTC
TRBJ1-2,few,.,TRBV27,CASSLQLGRGGYTF,TGTGCCAGCAGTTTGCAGCTTGGGAGGGGTGGCTACACCTTC
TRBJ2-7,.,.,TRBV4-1,CASCPRDGSNYEQYF,TGCGCCAGCTGCCCAAGGGACGGATCAAACTACGAGCAGTACTTC
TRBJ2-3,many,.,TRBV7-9,CASSLPSTDTQYF,TGTGCCAGCAGTTTACCGAGCACAGATACGCAGTATTTT
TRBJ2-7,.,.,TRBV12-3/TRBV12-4,CASSQDSDEQYF,TGTGCCAGCAGTCAGGACAGTGACGAGCAGTACTTC
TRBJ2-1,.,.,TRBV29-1,CSVVVTTEQFF,TGCAGCGTTGTAGTGACGACTGAGCAGTTCTTC
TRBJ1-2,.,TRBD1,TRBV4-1,CASSQDLGQTGGYGYTF,TGCGCCAGCAGCCAAGATCTCGGACAGACAGGGGGCTATGGCTACACCTTC
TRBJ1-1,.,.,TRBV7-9,CASSLVEGTTEAFF,TGTGCCAGCAGCTTAGTCGAGGGGACCACTGAAGCTTTCTTT
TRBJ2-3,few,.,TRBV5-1,CASSLTRRIEGNTQYF,TGCGCCAGCAGCTTAACTAGAAGGATTGAGGGGAATACGCAGTATTTT
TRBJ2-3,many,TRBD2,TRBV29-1,CSVRTSGGYTDTQYF,TGCAGCGTAAGAACTAGCGGGGGTTACACAGATACGCAGTATTTT
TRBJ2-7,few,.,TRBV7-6,CASSARDDEQYF,TGTGCCAGCAGCGCCAGGGACGACGAGCAGTACTTC
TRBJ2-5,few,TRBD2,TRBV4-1,CASSQVPAGGQETQYF,TGCGCCAGCAGCCAAGTCCCAGCGGGGGGTCAAGAGACCCAGTACTTC
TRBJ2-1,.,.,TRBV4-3,CASSQATGGSEQFF,TGCGCCAGCAGCCAGGCCACGGGGGGCAGTGAGCAGTTCTTC
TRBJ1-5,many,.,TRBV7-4,CASSLRDQPQHF,TGTGCCAGCAGCTTACGGGATCAGCCCCAGCATTTT
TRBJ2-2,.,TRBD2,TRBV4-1,CASSRLHQGLAGGIGELFF,TGCGCCAGCAGCCGACTGCACCAGGGACTAGCGGGGGGTATAGGGGAGCTGTTTTTT
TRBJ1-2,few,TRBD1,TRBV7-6,CASSLSTGDGYTF,TGTGCCAGCAGCTTAAGTACAGGGGATGGCTACACCTTC
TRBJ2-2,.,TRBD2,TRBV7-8,CASSPSPSGGNTGELFF,TGTGCCAGCAGCCCCAGCCCTAGCGGGGGGAACACCGGGGAGCTGTTTTTT
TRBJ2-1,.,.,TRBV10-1,CASSGTRGEQFF,TGCGCCAGCAGTGGAACACGGGGTGAGCAGTTCTTC
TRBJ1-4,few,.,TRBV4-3,CASSQGQGSYEKLFF,TGCGCCAGCAGCCAAGGGCAGGGGAGTTATGAAAAACTGTTTTTT
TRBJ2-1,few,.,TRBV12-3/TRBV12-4,CASTSLRTRINNEQFF,TGTGCCAGCACCTCCCTCCGGACGCGAATTAACAATGAGCAGTTCTTC
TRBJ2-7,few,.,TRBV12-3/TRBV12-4,CASTLSAGLHEQYF,TGTGCCAGCACCCTGTCGGCGGGGCTCCACGAGCAGTACTTC
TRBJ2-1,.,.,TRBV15,CATSRGGDSYNEQFF,TGTGCCACCAGCAGAGGAGGAGACTCCTACAATGAGCAGTTCTTC
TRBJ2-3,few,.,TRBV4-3,CASSQALPDTQYF,TGCGCCAGCAGCCAAGCGCTGCCCGATACGCAGTATTTT
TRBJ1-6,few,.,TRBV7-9,CASSNNRDNGWAFWRMTLHF,TGTGCCAGCAGCAATAACCGGGACAACGGTTGGGCTTTTTGGCGTATGACCCTCCACTTT
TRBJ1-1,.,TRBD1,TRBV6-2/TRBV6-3,CAIRQGTTEAFF,TGTGCCATACGACAGGGAACCACTGAAGCTTTCTTT
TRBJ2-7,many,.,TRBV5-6,CASSVGDGPYEQYF,TGTGCCAGCAGCGTTGGGGACGGACCCTACGAGCAGTACTTC
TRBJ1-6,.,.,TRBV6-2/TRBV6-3,CASSHPPDGSSYNSPLHF,TGTGCCAGCAGCCACCCCCCCGACGGCAGCTCCTATAATTCACCCCTCCACTTT
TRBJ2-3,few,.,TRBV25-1,CASSDIRDPDTQYF,TGTGCCAGCAGTGATATCCGGGACCCCGATACGCAGTATTTT
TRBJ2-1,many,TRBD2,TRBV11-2,CASSFVRRGGQEQFF,TGTGCCAGCAGCTTCGTTCGGCGGGGGGGTCAAGAGCAGTTCTTC
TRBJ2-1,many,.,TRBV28,CASSFDDSYNEQFF,TGTGCCAGCAGTTTTGATGACTCCTACAATGAGCAGTTCTTC
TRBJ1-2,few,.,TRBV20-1,CSARGIGTLYGYTF,TGCAGTGCTAGAGGGATCGGGACACTCTATGGCTACACCTTC
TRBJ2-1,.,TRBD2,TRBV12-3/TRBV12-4,CASSPLGLAGAGEFF,TGTGCCAGCAGCCCTCTCGGACTAGCGGGGGCAGGGGAGTTCTTC
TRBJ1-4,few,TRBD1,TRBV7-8,CASSPGTALEKLFF,TGTGCCAGCAGCCCAGGGACAGCACTTGAAAAACTGTTTTTT
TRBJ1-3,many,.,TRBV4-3,CASSQDSPHGGSGNTIYF,TGCGCCAGCAGCCAAGACAGCCCCCACGGTGGCTCTGGAAACACCATATATTTT
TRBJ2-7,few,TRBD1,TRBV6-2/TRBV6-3,CASSRDRETYEQYF,TGTGCCAGCAGTAGGGACAGGGAAACCTACGAGCAGTACTTC